Listed below are T cell receptor beta chains from one sample, sequenced in a study of T-cell memory formation after mild COVID-19. TCRdb ran MiXCR on the 5' RACE reads and lists one entry per CDR3 protein. The profile shows about 420,000 distinct CDR3 sequences, around 22% of them singletons. The sequenced material came from PBMCs or a T cell subset sorted from them (not recorded which). These receptors came from an adult woman who had mild COVID-19 (a few samples of this study predate the infection). Cell type and time point are not known. Each CDR3 is given with its conserved first and last residue. Each record gives: D gene, J gene, clone size, V gene, CDR3 protein, CDR3 DNA. The D gene is left open where the match is weak. The size field is filled for only some rows; it gives once, few, many or a size class.

d_call: TRBD1
j_call: TRBJ2-5
clone_size: few
v_call: TRBV29-1
cdr3_aa: CSAGTAQETQYF
cdr3_nt: TGCAGCGCCGGGACAGCCCAAGAGACCCAGTACTTC

d_call: TRBD2
j_call: TRBJ2-3
clone_size: -
v_call: TRBV24-1
cdr3_aa: CATSAGTSSTDTQYF
cdr3_nt: TGTGCCACCAGCGCCGGGACTAGCAGCACAGATACGCAGTATTTT

d_call: -
j_call: TRBJ2-7
clone_size: few
v_call: TRBV12-3/TRBV12-4
cdr3_aa: CASSLRGAYEQYF
cdr3_nt: TGTGCCAGCAGTTTGAGAGGGGCCTACGAGCAGTACTTC

d_call: -
j_call: TRBJ2-4
clone_size: few
v_call: TRBV5-1
cdr3_aa: CASSPEGARGINIQYF
cdr3_nt: TGCGCCAGCAGCCCTGAAGGCGCCAGAGGTATCAACATTCAGTACTTC

d_call: -
j_call: TRBJ1-1
clone_size: -
v_call: TRBV10-3
cdr3_aa: CAIRGPPGMNTEAFF
cdr3_nt: TGTGCCATCAGGGGGCCACCAGGAATGAACACTGAAGCTTTCTTT

d_call: TRBD2
j_call: TRBJ2-1
clone_size: -
v_call: TRBV4-2
cdr3_aa: CASSQAGLAGELGYNEQFF
cdr3_nt: TGTGCCAGCAGCCAAGCGGGACTAGCGGGGGAGCTCGGATACAATGAGCAGTTCTTC

d_call: -
j_call: TRBJ2-3
clone_size: -
v_call: TRBV21-1
cdr3_aa: CASSKRTLGGRKGRTDTQYF
cdr3_nt: TGTGCCAGCAGCAAAAGGACCCTCGGGGGGCGGAAGGGAAGGACAGATACGCAGTATTTT

d_call: -
j_call: TRBJ2-1
clone_size: few
v_call: TRBV7-7
cdr3_aa: CASSLRRGNNEQFF
cdr3_nt: TGTGCCAGCAGCCTCCGCCGGGGGAACAATGAGCAGTTCTTC

d_call: -
j_call: TRBJ2-5
clone_size: -
v_call: TRBV5-4
cdr3_aa: CASSLETKETQYF
cdr3_nt: TGTGCCAGCAGCTTGGAGACAAAAGAGACCCAGTACTTC

d_call: -
j_call: TRBJ2-7
clone_size: -
v_call: TRBV7-8
cdr3_aa: CASSFRFRPFTYEQYF
cdr3_nt: TGTGCCAGCAGCTTTCGTTTCAGGCCTTTTACCTACGAGCAGTACTTC

d_call: -
j_call: TRBJ2-7
clone_size: -
v_call: TRBV20-1
cdr3_aa: CSARDGRERGILEQYF
cdr3_nt: TGCAGTGCTAGAGATGGGAGGGAGAGGGGGATTCTCGAGCAGTACTTC

d_call: -
j_call: TRBJ1-2
clone_size: -
v_call: TRBV6-2/TRBV6-3
cdr3_aa: CASSGRQYGYTF
cdr3_nt: TGTGCCAGCAGTGGACGGCAATATGGCTACACCTTC

d_call: -
j_call: TRBJ2-2
clone_size: few
v_call: TRBV24-1
cdr3_aa: CATSDPNGINTGELFF
cdr3_nt: TGTGCCACCAGTGATCCCAACGGGATTAACACCGGGGAGCTGTTTTTT

d_call: TRBD1
j_call: TRBJ1-1
clone_size: few
v_call: TRBV5-1
cdr3_aa: CASSLAGGLNTEAFF
cdr3_nt: TGCGCCAGCAGCTTGGCAGGGGGCCTGAACACTGAAGCTTTCTTT

d_call: -
j_call: TRBJ1-4
clone_size: few
v_call: TRBV7-9
cdr3_aa: CASSSLEGAFEKLFF
cdr3_nt: TGTGCCAGCAGCAGCCTTGAAGGGGCATTTGAAAAACTGTTTTTT